Shown below are 18 T cell receptor beta chains from a single sample sequenced in a study of blood T cell repertoires in COVID-19. TCRdb's copy holds only in-frame clones and misses some; the assay was immunoSEQ multiplex PCR. The sample lists 95,000 to 110,000 clones, over 60% occurring once. The sample comprised peripheral blood. Source of these receptors: a man between 65 and 80 years old with acute or convalescent COVID-19.

This clone was seen a handful of times. The J gene is TRBJ2-7, the V gene TRBV6-5; D not certain. The CDR3 loop spans 13 amino acids. V lost 5 bases and J 4 bases, leaving 12 bases between the germline ends. From germline, CDR1 is MNHEY and CDR2 SVGAGI. CDR3: CASSPIIVYEQYF. The CDR3 region has the DNA TGTGCCAGCAGTCCCATAATAGTTTACGAGCAGTACTTC.

The chain combines TRBV6-5 with TRBJ1-1, with 8 bases fitting TRBD1. V lost 8 bases to trimming and J lost 11 bases; unmatched junction nucleotides: 10. Germline CDR1 MNHEY, CDR2 SVGAGI. The CDR3 is made up of 12 amino acids. The CDR3 nucleotides are TGTGCCAGCTCTCAGAGGACAGGGTTCGCTTTCTTT. Residues: CASSQRTGFAFF.

The gene calls are TRBV29-1 and TRBJ1-1; a possible D gene is TRBD1 (6 bases). Germline V gives CDR1 SQVTM, CDR2 ANQGSEA. CDR3 size: 14 residues. V was clipped by 3 bases and J by 1 base, with 12 bases between them. CDR3 in DNA: TGCAGCGTTGAGATCAGGGGTGCGAACACTGAAGCTTTCTTT. It encodes CSVEIRGANTEAFF.

J is TRBJ1-5 and V is TRBV2; D uncertain. The CDR3 contains 14 residues. V dropped 5 bases and J dropped 4 bases, with 12 bases sitting between them. Germline CDR1 SNHLY, CDR2 FYNNEI. The CDR3 coding sequence is TGTGCCAGCAGTCCCTTAGCGGTTAATCAGCCCCAGCATTTT. It specifies CASSPLAVNQPQHF.

J is TRBJ1-2 and V is TRBV19; 9 bases are shared with TRBD1. The CDR3 is made up of 12 amino acids. Per the germline V gene, CDR1 is LNHDA and CDR2 is SQIVND (reference sequence). V shed 10 bases, J shed 2 bases, and the junction held 2 bases outside the gene matches. The CDR3 loop is CAIGQGNYGYTF. The CDR3 nucleotides are TGTGCCATAGGACAGGGGAACTATGGCTACACCTTC.

The V call is TRBV3-1 (or the pseudogene TRBV3-2), the J call TRBJ2-7; 9 positions agree with TRBD1. The ends lost 2 bases at V and 2 bases at J; junction bases unmatched: 4. The CDR3 contains 15 residues. Germline V gene sequence: CDR1 LGHDT, CDR2 YNNKEL (reference sequence). CDR3 nucleotides: TGTGCCAGCAGCCAACCGGGACAGGGAACCTACGAGCAGTACTTC. Amino acids: CASSQPGQGTYEQYF.

The chain has TRBV6-1 and TRBJ1-3; D is ambiguous. Trimming cost V 6 bases and J 7 bases, with 10 bases left between them. In germline, CDR1 is MNHNS, CDR2 SASEGT. The CDR3 length is 12 residues. The CDR3 DNA sequence: TGTGCCAGCAGCCAAGAGTGGAACACCATATATTTT. Its translation is CASSQEWNTIYF.

This chain connects TRBV2 to TRBJ2-1; TRBD1 matches at 11 bases. This CDR3 is 17 amino acids long. The germline V gene encodes CDR1 SNHLY and CDR2 FYNNEI. Losses at the gene ends were 1 base for V and 6 bases for J; bases not matched to a gene: 8. The CDR3 region is CASSEETGTGGLNEQFF. The CDR3 nucleotides read TGTGCCAGCAGTGAAGAGACCGGGACAGGGGGTCTCAATGAGCAGTTCTTC.

V usage is TRBV9 and J usage is TRBJ2-1, with 7 nucleotides matching TRBD1. V was clipped by 0 bases and J by 2 bases; unmatched bases: 2. Germline V gives CDR1 SGDLS, CDR2 YYNGEE. The CDR3 is made up of 15 amino acids. This CDR3 reads CASSVGQGAYNEQFF. CDR3 bases: TGTGCCAGCAGCGTAGGGCAGGGGGCCTACAATGAGCAGTTCTTC.

The chain links TRBV6-1 to TRBJ1-3; the D is unclear. The CDR3 contains 14 residues. V gave up 5 bases and J gave up 0 bases, with 8 bases separating them. The V gene's germline CDR1 is MNHNS and CDR2 SASEGT. Written as DNA, the CDR3 is TGTGCCAGCAGTAGGGAGAACTCTGGAAACACCATATATTTT. Its protein is CASSRENSGNTIYF.

The chain has TRBV15 and TRBJ2-7, with D possibly matching TRBD1 (5 bases). This CDR3 spans 15 amino acids. CDR1 is LNHNV and CDR2 is YYDKDF in the germline V gene (reference sequence). Deletions cut 0 bases from V and 0 bases from J, with 9 bases between. This CDR3 reads CATSRDKGLSYEQYF. The CDR3 region has the DNA TGTGCCACCAGCAGAGATAAGGGGCTCTCCTACGAGCAGTACTTC.

This clone was seen just once. The CDR3 nucleotides read TGTGCCAGCAGCCAAACTGGTGGCGGCGAGCAGTACTTC. Encoded protein: CASSQTGGGEQYF. The chain is built from TRBV14 and TRBJ2-7; D uncertain. Trimming took 2 bases from V and 6 from J, leaving 11 bases between them. Germline V gene data show CDR1 as SGHDN and CDR2 as FVKESK. This CDR3 comprises 13 residues.

V gene TRBV29-1 combines with J gene TRBJ2-1; TRBD2 agrees at 14 bases. Looked up from germline, CDR1 is SQVTM and CDR2 is ANQGSEA. The CDR3 length is 15 residues. The J segment lost 0 bases and the V segment lost 7 bases, leaving 2 bases of the junction unmatched. The CDR3 is CSAGLAGGSYNEQFF. The CDR3, as DNA: TGCAGCGCCGGACTAGCGGGGGGCTCCTACAATGAGCAGTTCTTC.

V gene TRBV5-5 combines with J gene TRBJ1-2; the match to TRBD1 covers 8 bases. Unmatched junction bases numbered 3, after V lost 0 bases and J lost 8 bases. Germline CDR1 SGHKS, CDR2 YYEKEE (reference sequence). This CDR3 spans 13 amino acids. CDR3 in amino acids: CASSLGDRLGYTF. As DNA, the CDR3 is TGTGCCAGCAGCTTGGGGGACAGGCTAGGCTACACCTTC.

The chain couples TRBV10-3 to TRBJ1-6; D perhaps matches TRBD1 (6 bases). The V gene lost 4 bases and the J gene lost 5 bases, with 12 bases spanning the gap. This CDR3 region has 15 residues. The germline V gene encodes CDR1 ENHRY and CDR2 SYGVKD. The CDR3 coding sequence is TGTGCCATCAGTGTGGGGGGGCTAAATAATTCACCCCTCCACTTT. Its translation is CAISVGGLNNSPLHF.

This rearrangement joins TRBV15 to TRBJ2-2, with 12 bases identical to TRBD2. Per germline, CDR1 LNHNV and CDR2 YYDKDF (reference sequence). The CDR3 has 17 residues. The V gene end was trimmed by 5 bases and the J gene end by 2 bases; junction bases not matched to a gene: 6. CDR3 loop: CATSARLAGVNTGELFF. The CDR3 DNA sequence: TGTGCCACCAGCGCCCGACTAGCGGGGGTAAACACCGGGGAGCTGTTTTTT. The whole variable domain, remainder taken from reference TRBV15 and TRBJ2-2, is DAMVIQNPRYQVTQFGKPVTLSCSQTLNHNVMYWYQQKSSQAPKLLFHYYDKDFNNEADTPDNFQSRRPNTSFCFLDIRSPGLGDTAMYLCATSARLAGVNTGELFFGEGSRLTVL.

The count of this clone is one. The rearrangement uses TRBV19 and TRBJ2-3; possibly TRBD1 for D (6 bases). Trimming shortened V by 4 bases and J by 1 base, and 12 bases separated the two germline ends. CDR1 is LNHDA, CDR2 SQIVND, per germline (reference sequence). The CDR3 length is 15 residues. Written as DNA, the CDR3 is TGTGCCAGTAGTACAGAATCAGGGGGCACAGATACGCAGTATTTT. The encoded protein is CASSTESGGTDTQYF.

This sequence joins TRBV5-1 and TRBJ2-5, with 11 bases matching TRBD2. The CDR3 has 16 amino acids. The V and J ends lost 7 bases and 3 bases, in that order; junction bases with no gene match: 11. CDR1 and CDR2 from the germline V gene are SGHRS and YFSETQ. In DNA form, the CDR3 reads TGCGCCAGCCAGCTTAATCCGGGACTAGCGGAAGAGACCCAGTACTTC. The encoded protein is CASQLNPGLAEETQYF. The full variable domain, in which reference TRBV5-1 and TRBJ2-5 provide the parts outside the CDR3, is KAGVTQTPRYLIKTRGQQVTLSCSPISGHRSVSWYQQTPGQGLQFLFEYFSETQRNKGNFPGRFSGRQFSNSRSEMNVSTLELGDSALYLCASQLNPGLAEETQYFGPGTRLLVL.